This is a list of T cell receptor beta chains from one sample in a study of CD8+ T cells in alopecia areata. TCRdb keeps only in-frame clones here, not all; method: immunoSEQ multiplex PCR. The sample consists of about 200,000 clones, about three fifths of them appearing once. Material: CD4+ T cells sorted from blood, obtained at week 24, from a patient treated with tofacitinib. The receptors stem from a human donor with alopecia areata. The CDR3 runs from the conserved cysteine through the conserved F or W. The D gene is left open where the match is weak. Clone size is not always given. Where it is, it says once, few, many or a class for expanded clones.

J: TRBJ1-2; D: TRBD1; V: TRBV25-1; size: -; CDR3: CASSVPGQGGGYTF; DNA: TGTGCCAGCAGTGTACCGGGACAGGGTGGCGGCTACACCTTC
J: TRBJ1-2; D: -; V: TRBV20-1; size: -; CDR3: CSASRYGYTF; DNA: TGCAGTGCTAGCCGATATGGCTACACCTTC
J: TRBJ2-7; D: -; V: TRBV6-5; size: -; CDR3: CASSRDQGFQQYF; DNA: TGTGCCAGCAGTCGAGACCAGGGGTTTCAGCAGTACTTC
J: TRBJ2-1; D: TRBD2; V: TRBV5-4; size: -; CDR3: CASSIGLAGDNEQFF; DNA: TGTGCCAGCAGCATAGGACTAGCGGGCGACAATGAGCAGTTCTTC
J: TRBJ1-6; D: TRBD1; V: TRBV9; size: once; CDR3: CASSVGQGVAAPLHF; DNA: TGTGCCAGCAGCGTGGGACAGGGGGTCGCGGCACCCCTCCACTTT
J: TRBJ2-2; D: TRBD2; V: TRBV5-6; size: -; CDR3: CASSSISGSGVNTGELFF; DNA: TGTGCCAGCAGCTCCATATCCGGGAGCGGGGTAAACACCGGGGAGCTGTTTTTT
J: TRBJ2-3; D: TRBD1; V: TRBV18; size: few; CDR3: CASSPPTGEDDTDTQYF; DNA: TGTGCCAGCTCACCACCGACAGGGGAGGATGACACAGATACGCAGTATTTT
J: TRBJ2-3; D: -; V: TRBV19; size: -; CDR3: CASSFTADTQYF; DNA: TGTGCCAGTAGTTTCACAGCAGATACGCAGTATTTT
J: TRBJ2-3; D: TRBD1; V: TRBV5-6; size: once; CDR3: CASSLNAGGIDTQYF; DNA: TGTGCCAGCAGCCTGAACGCAGGGGGCATAGATACGCAGTATTTT
J: TRBJ1-2; D: TRBD1; V: TRBV30; size: -; CDR3: CAWSGDRGANYGYTF; DNA: TGTGCCTGGAGTGGAGACAGGGGGGCTAACTATGGCTACACCTTC
J: TRBJ1-2; D: -; V: TRBV25-1; size: -; CDR3: CASSEMGGYTF; DNA: TGTGCCAGCAGTGAAATGGGTGGCTACACCTTC
J: TRBJ2-1; D: -; V: TRBV29-1; size: -; CDR3: CSARAPEHDEQFF; DNA: TGCAGCGCCCGGGCCCCCGAACACGATGAGCAGTTCTTC
J: TRBJ1-5; D: -; V: TRBV6-6; size: -; CDR3: CASSSPGQPQHF; DNA: TGTGCCAGCAGTTCCCCCGGTCAGCCCCAGCATTTT
J: TRBJ1-2; D: -; V: TRBV7-2; size: -; CDR3: CASSPTSRVFYGYTF; DNA: TGTGCCAGCAGCCCCACGTCCAGGGTTTTCTATGGCTACACCTTC
J: TRBJ2-3; D: -; V: TRBV7-2; size: many; CDR3: CASSLQGGSTDTQYF; DNA: TGTGCCAGCAGCCTACAGGGAGGTAGCACAGATACGCAGTATTTT
J: TRBJ2-1; D: -; V: TRBV29-1; size: -; CDR3: CSVLTGADEQFF; DNA: TGCAGCGTTCTCACGGGCGCAGATGAGCAGTTCTTC
J: TRBJ1-1; D: -; V: TRBV30; size: -; CDR3: CAWSVLSSGNTEAFF; DNA: TGTGCCTGGAGTGTACTTTCGTCGGGGAACACTGAAGCTTTCTTT
J: TRBJ2-5; D: -; V: TRBV7-3; size: -; CDR3: CASSFRPGQKETQYF; DNA: TGTGCCAGCAGCTTCCGGCCGGGACAAAAAGAGACCCAGTACTTC
J: TRBJ1-2; D: -; V: TRBV5-1; size: once; CDR3: CASSPDGGGYTF; DNA: TGCGCCAGCAGTCCCGACGGCGGCGGCTACACCTTC
J: TRBJ2-3; D: -; V: TRBV5-1; size: -; CDR3: CASSLRGVLTDTQYF; DNA: TGCGCCAGCAGCTTGAGGGGGGTCCTCACAGATACGCAGTATTTT
J: TRBJ2-3; D: TRBD1; V: TRBV27; size: -; CDR3: CASSQGQGAADTQYF; DNA: TGTGCCAGCAGTCAAGGACAGGGGGCGGCAGATACGCAGTATTTT
J: TRBJ2-5; D: TRBD2; V: TRBV19; size: -; CDR3: CATGTSGAAGETQYF; DNA: TGTGCCACCGGGACTAGCGGGGCGGCGGGGGAGACCCAGTACTTC
J: TRBJ1-2; D: TRBD1; V: TRBV5-1; size: once; CDR3: CASSPGTGQPNYGYTF; DNA: TGCGCCAGCAGCCCAGGGACAGGGCAACCTAACTATGGCTACACCTTC
J: TRBJ1-4; D: -; V: TRBV18; size: -; CDR3: CASSPGATNEKLFF; DNA: TGTGCCAGCTCACCTGGGGCAACTAATGAAAAACTGTTTTTT
J: TRBJ1-6; D: TRBD1; V: TRBV4-3; size: -; CDR3: CASSQDAQQGNSPLHF; DNA: TGCGCCAGCAGCCAAGACGCACAACAGGGGAATTCACCCCTCCACTTT
J: TRBJ1-6; D: -; V: TRBV7-9; size: -; CDR3: CATARGRDAPLHF; DNA: TGTGCCACCGCAAGAGGCCGCGACGCACCCCTCCACTTT
J: TRBJ1-2; D: -; V: TRBV5-6; size: -; CDR3: CASSRPQGYGYTF; DNA: TGTGCCAGCAGCCGACCACAGGGCTATGGCTACACCTTC
J: TRBJ1-2; D: -; V: TRBV12-5; size: -; CDR3: CASGLAAQGSNYGYTF; DNA: TGTGCTAGTGGTTTAGCAGCCCAGGGGTCCAACTATGGCTACACCTTC
J: TRBJ2-3; D: -; V: TRBV27; size: -; CDR3: CASSLEPSGGSTDTQYF; DNA: TGTGCCAGCAGTTTAGAGCCCTCCGGAGGTTCCACAGATACGCAGTATTTT